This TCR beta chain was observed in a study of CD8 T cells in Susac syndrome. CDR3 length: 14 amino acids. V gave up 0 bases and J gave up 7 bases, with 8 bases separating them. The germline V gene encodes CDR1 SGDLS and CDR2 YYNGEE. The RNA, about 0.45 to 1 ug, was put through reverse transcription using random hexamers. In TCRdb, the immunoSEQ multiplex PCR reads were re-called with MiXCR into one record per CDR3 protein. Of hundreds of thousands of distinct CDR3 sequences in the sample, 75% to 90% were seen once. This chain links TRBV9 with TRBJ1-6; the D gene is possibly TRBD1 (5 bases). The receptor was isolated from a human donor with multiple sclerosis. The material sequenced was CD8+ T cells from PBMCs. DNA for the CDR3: TGTGCCAGCAGCGTAGAGGGACTCAATTCACCCCTCCACTTT. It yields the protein CASSVEGLNSPLHF. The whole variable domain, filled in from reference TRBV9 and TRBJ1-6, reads DSGVTQTPKHLITATGQRVTLRCSPRSGDLSVYWYQQSLDQGLQFLIQYYNGEERAKGNILERFSAQQFPDLHSELNLSSLELGDSALYFCASSVEGLNSPLHFGNGTRLTVT.